This T cell receptor (beta chain) was identified during a study of STAT5B mutations in CD4+ large granular lymphocyte leukemia. The data were produced by immunoSEQ multiplex PCR, yet TCRdb's version contains in-frame clones alone and is incomplete. The table records roughly 34,000 clones, roughly 79% of them present only once. The CDR3 is 14 amino acids. The V gene lost 2 bases and the J gene lost 4 bases, with 9 bases spanning the gap. Germline lookup yields CDR1 MNHEY and CDR2 SVGAGI. This sequence joins TRBV6-5 and TRBJ1-3; D gene unclear. Sequenced: CD4+ T cells from blood buffy coats. This clonotype was sampled from a human donor in good health. The chain's CDR3 is CASSYSGRGNTIYF. The CDR3 DNA reads TGTGCCAGCAGTTACAGCGGGAGAGGAAACACCATATATTTT.